This TCR beta chain was recovered during a study of OX40 agonist ivuxolimab in advanced cancers. Study-wide context: Ivuxolimab was an agonistic, fully human IgG2 monoclonal antibody directed against OX40 (CD134), a costimulatory receptor. Intravenous ivuxolimab was administered to patients every 2 weeks at six dose levels: 0.01, 0.1, 0.3, 1.5, 3 and 10 mg/kg. Of the roughly 54 dose-escalation patients, hepatocellular carcinoma was present in roughly 19, melanoma in approximately 15, renal cell carcinoma in 9 and head and neck cancer in 9. In the dose-escalation cohort, around four fifths of patients were male, and the mean age was roughly 56 years with a range of roughly 23 to 79. Prior anti-PD-1, anti-PD-L1 or anti-CTLA-4 therapy was permitted, and roughly two fifths of dose-escalation patients had received checkpoint inhibitors. Partial responses occurred in three dose-escalation patients: two with cutaneous melanoma and one with hepatocellular carcinoma. The point of sequencing TCRbeta in the periphery was to test whether ivuxolimab changed TCR sequence diversity and drove clonal T-cell expansion. The monotherapy dose-escalation portion (N ≈ 50 patients) of the phase I ivuxolimab trial is reported in the paper.

For sequencing of the TCRbeta CDR3 region, genomic DNA was extracted from the sorted cells. The immunoSEQ Assay was used for sequencing of TCRbeta CDR3 regions. Held by TCRdb, this immuneACCESS table contains in-frame sequences only and omits some clones. Under half of the omission traces to an unresolved V gene where checked; the cause of the rest is unknown. This sample lists approximately 91,000 clones; around 88% were detected once. The ten biggest clones cover over 0.4% of the sample. A word on this clone: Its recognized antigen is unknown. No base quality information exists; no much larger clone differs at one position.

Overall study outcomes, separate from this receptor: After ivuxolimab, more expanded clones were found on average in CD8+ T cells than in CD4+ T cells. Antigen specificity was not determined for the clonally expanded peripheral T cells. Low levels of normalized T-cell clonal expansion were also seen in some patients who did not respond. Clonal expansion of both CD4+ and CD8+ blood T cells was observed from baseline to week 6 at doses 0.1 to 3.0 mg/kg. Partial responders in the 0.1-3.0 mg/kg groups had among the lowest normalized peripheral clonal expansion, especially among CD8+ T cells.

After removal of 2 bases from V and 2 bases from J, the junction retains 3 bases not matched to a gene. CDR3 length: 16 amino acids, cysteine to phenylalanine. Solely the CDR3 DNA is kept, with 48 bases framed from the first base. Sequences SGHVS (CDR1) and FQNEAQ (CDR2) are obtained from the germline V gene. Patients with autoimmune disease history or receiving systemic immunosuppression were excluded from the trial. In every dose cohort, peripheral blood was drawn for TCR sequencing at baseline, cycle 4 day 1, and cycle 7 day 1. Samples were obtained from an open-label, multicenter, first-in-human phase I dose-escalation trial of ivuxolimab. The trial enrolled adults with locally advanced or metastatic head and neck squamous cell, hepatocellular, melanoma or renal cell carcinoma. CD4+ and CD8+ T cells were sorted separately from peripheral blood before TCR sequencing.

The clonotype originates from an adult with an advanced solid tumor such as melanoma, head and neck, liver or kidney cancer. The sequences come from CD4+ or CD8+ T cells sorted from blood, collected in a trial of the OX40 agonist ivuxolimab. The chain is assembled from TRBV7-8 and TRBJ1-5; a stretch of 10 junction bases matches TRBD1. At the DNA level, the sequence is TGTGCCAGCAGCTTATCCGGGACAGGGGGCAATCAGCCCCAGCATTTT. It translates as CASSLSGTGGNQPQHF. Beyond the CDR3, the reference TRBV7-8 and TRBJ1-5 genes provide the residues; the full variable domain reads: GAGVSQSPRYKVAKRGQDVALRCDPISGHVSLFWYQQALGQGPEFLTYFQNEAQLDKSGLPSDRFFAERPEGSVSTLKIQRTQQEDSAVYLCASSLSGTGGNQPQHFGDGTRLSIL.